The TCR beta chain under discussion was sequenced for a study of blood T cell repertoires in COVID-19. Across the study: From T cells, B-cell-depleted T cells, or PBMCs came the material, which was cDNA or gDNA.

Original processing methods: Amplification of reference gene primers provided the estimated nucleated cell counts. Libraries were prepared by immunoSEQ multiplex PCR; TCRdb keeps only in-frame clonotypes and omits some of them. V and J calls and clone size are given by that table; D and trimming were obtained from the DNA. The sample yields 160,000 or so clones, roughly 89% seen once. Looked up from germline, CDR1 is MDHEN and CDR2 is SYDVKM. V dropped 10 bases and J dropped 2 bases, with 9 bases sitting between them. This CDR3 comprises 12 residues. Sequencing was done on a sample of peripheral blood. The chain couples TRBV28 to TRBJ1-5; a possible D gene is TRBD1 (5 bases). This receptor was obtained from a woman in her seventies with COVID-19, enrolled during active disease. The CDR3 region is CAIAGGNQPQHF. CDR3 in DNA: TGTGCCATCGCGGGGGGCAATCAGCCCCAGCATTTT. Full variable domain (outside the CDR3, taken from reference TRBV28 and TRBJ1-5): DVKVTQSSRYLVKRTGEKVFLECVQDMDHENMFWYRQDPGLGLRLIYFSYDVKMKEKGDIPEGYSVSREKKERFSLILESASTNQTSMYLCAIAGGNQPQHFGDGTRLSIL.